This TCR beta chain was sequenced for a study of CD8 T cells in Susac syndrome. Random hexamers primed reverse transcription of about 0.45 to 1 ug RNA. TCRdb re-called the immunoSEQ multiplex PCR reads with MiXCR, one entry per CDR3 protein. This sample carries about 80,000 distinct CDR3 sequences, about 93% of them seen once, and the ten largest clones take approximately 0.26%. The CDR3 length is 13 residues. Germline loops: CDR1 SQVTM, CDR2 ANQGSEA. With 0 bases removed from V and 5 bases from J, the gap between germline ends came to 11 bases. FACS was used to enrich TEMRA cells, whereas the CD8+ and CD4+ T cells were obtained by negative isolation.

Input material: CD8+ T cells from PBMCs. This receptor was obtained from a human donor in good health. The V call is TRBV29-1, the J call TRBJ2-7; D possibly corresponds to TRBD1 (5 bases). CDR3 protein: CSVEDGASNEQYF. The DNA for the CDR3 is TGCAGCGTTGAAGATGGGGCAAGTAACGAGCAGTACTTC.